This entry features one T cell receptor (beta chain) sequence. There are many counts of this clonotype. Its antigen has not been determined. No qualities accompany the bases; no much larger clone lies one base away. The data derive from a study of tumor-infiltrating lymphocytes in primary liver carcinoma listed by TCRdb under 2017. Describing the broader study: Between late 2015 and March 2016, 4 or 5 patients in China with histopathologically diagnosed primary liver carcinoma had surgical resection. The tumors of the five patients were staged as T1-T3 N0M0, with maximum diameters ranging from roughly 4 to 10 cm. The five patients, three men and two women aged 30 to 69 years, had hepatocellular carcinoma (four) or combined HCC and intrahepatic cholangiocarcinoma (one). High reproducibility was observed for the technical replicate repertoires, with mean shared-clone rates approximately 0.92 and correlation coefficients above 0.95. The study combined TCRbeta repertoire sequencing, expression microarrays and whole-exome sequencing across five regions of each liver tumor, with adjacent normal tissue and blood. Roughly 3.5 to 7.5 million productive TCRbeta reads were obtained per sample, and no significant difference in read depth was found between tissue types. TCRbeta repertoire sequencing covered 35 specimens from 5 patients: 25 tumor regions, 5 adjacent noncancerous liver tissues and 5 peripheral blood samples.

Blood RNA was extracted from unsorted whole blood with TRIzol reagent; germline DNA came from the DNeasy Blood & Tissue kit. At the time of sampling, the patients were treatment-naive and had chronic HBV infection. About 4 milliliters of peripheral blood were collected into K2EDTA tubes before surgery. TCRbeta-specific cDNA was reverse-transcribed from around 0.45 ug total RNA using a constant-region primer and ProtoScript II reverse transcriptase. The TCRbeta libraries were prepared through three rounds of nested multiplex PCR following a slightly modified ARM-PCR procedure. Each of the first two PCR rounds ran for about 10 cycles using multiplex TRBV1-TRBV30 forward primers together with a Cbeta reverse primer. Sample barcodes and Illumina adapters were added in a final 25-cycle PCR using Deep VentR polymerase. Before sequencing, amplicons between 200 and 500 bp were purified from gel using a QIAquick gel extraction kit. TCRbeta amplicons were sequenced on an Illumina HiSeq 2500 with 250-bp paired-end reads. For the original study's pipeline: Reads were quality-trimmed with Trimmomatic v0.33, and paired reads were merged with FLASH v1.2.11 to recover full CDR3 sequences. V, D and J germline segments were assigned to the rearranged TCRbeta sequences by MiGEC v1.2.1b. VDJtools v1.0.0 computed clonotype statistics and Shannon-Wiener diversity indices. To cut down on sampling bias, every analysis after diversity analysis relied on just the 250 most abundant clonotypes from each sample. TCRdb ran its own pipeline on the public reads, namely fastp trimming at Q25 and MiXCR clone calling, and kept in-frame beta chains. When rows share a CDR3 protein, they turn into one entry using the most common DNA and genes. In this record, the V and J calls reflect TCRdb's handling and not the investigators' own analysis. The table for this sample lists approximately 340,000 distinct CDR3 sequences; about 65% of them were counted only once. The ten most abundant clones make up 5.5% to 8% of the sample.

The study at large found these results: Compared with blood, tumors had a significantly larger share of the repertoire taken up by the top 250 clones (p = 0.039). Only the TCR beta chain was sequenced, which likely underestimates true repertoire diversity because unpaired alpha chains were not captured. Only 4 to 6 patients were included in the study, and the authors note that the findings should be validated in a larger study. Bulk unsorted samples precluded comparing CD4+ and CD8+ T cell repertoires. Pairs of tumor regions showed greater repertoire overlap (mean about 35%) than tumor-adjacent pairs (roughly 17%) or tumor-blood pairs (roughly 14%), which is consistent with antigen-driven expansion.

For this chain, trimming is 5 bases at the V end and 9 bases at the J end, and the number of junction bases without a gene match is 9. Counted from cysteine to phenylalanine, this CDR3 has 14 amino acids. Of the read, only the CDR3 DNA is kept; its 42 bases are in frame from base 1. The germline V gene specifies MNHEY as CDR1 and SVGAGI as CDR2. The source material was peripheral blood. The chain uses TRBV6-5 and TRBJ2-1, and 8 bases in between align with TRBD1. The receptor comes from a man aged 35-49 years with primary liver carcinoma and hepatitis B virus infection. CDR3 loop: CASSPRTGWAEQFF. DNA sequence: TGTGCCAGCAGTCCGCGGACAGGGTGGGCTGAGCAGTTCTTC.